This is a list of T cell receptor beta chains from one sample in a study of cytotoxic CD8 clonotypes in ibrutinib-treated CLL. Some clones are missing from TCRdb's copy, which holds only in-frame ones; the method was immunoSEQ multiplex PCR. The table lists around 97,000 clones, roughly 80% of them singletons. The sample was PBMCs, taken after 12 months of ibrutinib treatment. The receptors were sampled from a human donor with chronic lymphocytic leukemia. Each CDR3 is given with its conserved first and last residue. A D gene is named only where the DNA matches it firmly. Some rows have no size entry. The others give once, few or many, or a class for an expanded clone.

cdr3_length	v_call	clone_size	j_call	d_call	cdr3_aa	cdr3_nt
14	TRBV7-3	NA	TRBJ2-2	NA	CASSSQGNTGELFF	TGTGCCAGCAGCTCCCAAGGGAACACCGGGGAGCTGTTTTTT
13	TRBV4-2	NA	TRBJ2-7	NA	CASRPPGSHEQYF	TGTGCCAGCAGACCCCCTGGGTCCCACGAGCAGTACTTC
14	TRBV13	NA	TRBJ2-7	NA	CASSSMTDSYEQYF	TGTGCCAGCAGCTCGATGACAGACTCCTACGAGCAGTACTTC
16	TRBV9	NA	TRBJ2-5	TRBD2	CASSVVGLGLAGAQYF	TGTGCCAGCAGCGTAGTAGGGCTGGGACTAGCGGGGGCCCAGTACTTC
16	TRBV5-4	NA	TRBJ2-1	NA	CASSPHPERGYNEQFF	TGTGCCAGCAGCCCCCACCCGGAGAGGGGATACAATGAGCAGTTCTTC
12	TRBV7-2	NA	TRBJ2-5	NA	CASTLGGETQYF	TGTGCCAGCACCCTGGGGGGAGAGACCCAGTACTTC
18	TRBV18	NA	TRBJ1-6	TRBD1	CASSKTGGSPTYNSPLHF	TGTGCCAGCTCGAAGACAGGGGGTTCCCCTACATATAATTCACCCCTCCACTTT
12	TRBV6-6	NA	TRBJ2-5	NA	CASSLIEETQYF	TGTGCCAGCAGTTTAATTGAGGAGACCCAGTACTTC
14	TRBV11-3	few	TRBJ2-5	NA	CASSLDNAAGTQYF	TGTGCCAGCAGCTTAGATAATGCGGCAGGGACCCAGTACTTC
14	TRBV5-1	once	TRBJ2-6	NA	CASSSYSGANVLTF	TGCGCCAGCAGCTCATACTCTGGGGCCAACGTCCTGACTTTC
14	TRBV2	NA	TRBJ1-3	NA	CASSQRGRGNTIYF	TGTGCCAGCAGCCAAAGGGGACGTGGAAACACCATATATTTT
16	TRBV4-1	NA	TRBJ2-3	NA	CASSHHQLLRGDTQYF	TGCGCCAGCAGCCACCACCAACTATTAAGGGGGGATACGCAGTATTTT
14	TRBV25-1	NA	TRBJ1-4	NA	CASNSASTNEKLFF	TGTGCCAGCAATTCCGCTTCTACAAATGAAAAACTGTTTTTT
15	TRBV6-1	few	TRBJ1-6	TRBD1	CASSPGQGGNSPLHF	TGTGCCAGCAGCCCCGGACAGGGCGGTAATTCACCCCTCCACTTT
15	TRBV30	NA	TRBJ2-5	TRBD1	CAWSAQGAVLETQYF	TGTGCCTGGAGTGCACAGGGGGCAGTTTTGGAGACCCAGTACTTC
13	TRBV6-6	NA	TRBJ2-4	NA	CASSLEGKNIQYF	TGTGCCAGCAGTCTAGAGGGGAAAAACATTCAGTACTTC
14	TRBV7-6	NA	TRBJ1-2	TRBD1	CASSGSSRGYGYTF	TGTGCCAGCAGCGGATCCAGCAGGGGGTACGGCTACACCTTC
12	TRBV9	NA	TRBJ2-7	NA	CASSATQGEQYF	TGTGCCAGCAGCGCAACCCAGGGCGAGCAGTACTTC
14	TRBV30	few	TRBJ1-5	NA	CAWSVLGVGQPQHF	TGTGCCTGGAGTGTACTTGGGGTAGGACAGCCCCAGCATTTT
13	TRBV15	NA	TRBJ1-1	NA	CATLDRGGGEAFF	TGTGCCACCTTAGACCGAGGGGGAGGGGAGGCTTTCTTT
14	TRBV19	NA	TRBJ1-5	TRBD1	CASRGQGSNQPQHF	TGTGCCAGTAGGGGACAGGGGTCGAATCAGCCCCAGCATTTT
17	TRBV5-1	many	TRBJ1-3	TRBD1	CASSLVPDRVTGNTIYF	TGCGCCAGCAGCTTGGTCCCGGACAGGGTTACCGGAAACACCATATATTTT
15	TRBV7-2	NA	TRBJ2-3	TRBD2	CASSLEKGLAVTQYF	TGTGCCAGCAGCCTAGAGAAGGGACTAGCGGTTACGCAGTATTTT
20	TRBV27	NA	TRBJ2-6	TRBD2	CASSGGGLAGKISGANVLTF	TGTGCCAGCAGCGGTGGTGGGCTAGCGGGCAAAATTTCTGGGGCCAACGTCCTGACTTTC
14	TRBV7-2	NA	TRBJ2-5	NA	CASSLDRVGETQYF	TGTGCCAGCAGCTTAGACAGGGTAGGAGAGACCCAGTACTTC
13	TRBV5-1	NA	TRBJ2-3	TRBD2	CASSLELAGNRYF	TGCGCCAGCAGCCTTGAACTAGCGGGGAACCGGTATTTT
14	TRBV11-2	NA	TRBJ1-2	TRBD1	CASSLTGGSHGYTF	TGTGCCAGCAGCTTGACAGGGGGATCACATGGCTACACCTTC
17	TRBV11-2	NA	TRBJ2-3	TRBD2	CASSPRTSGGFTDTQYF	TGTGCCAGCAGCCCAAGGACTAGCGGGGGGTTCACAGATACGCAGTATTTT
16	TRBV7-9	NA	TRBJ2-5	NA	CASSSAWTAPQETQYF	TGTGCCAGCAGCTCCGCTTGGACAGCTCCTCAAGAGACCCAGTACTTC
15	TRBV19	NA	TRBJ1-6	TRBD1	CASRPRDREDSPLHF	TGTGCCAGTAGGCCCCGGGACAGGGAAGATTCACCCCTCCACTTT
16	TRBV9	NA	TRBJ2-1	NA	CASSVSETYIYNEQFF	TGTGCCAGCAGCGTGTCCGAGACTTATATATACAATGAGCAGTTCTTC
14	TRBV29-1	NA	TRBJ1-2	TRBD1	CSIAGDRADYGYTF	TGCAGCATCGCTGGAGACAGGGCGGACTATGGCTACACCTTC
17	TRBV27	NA	TRBJ2-2	TRBD1	CASSLSGQRKNTGELFF	TGTGCCAGCAGTTTATCGGGACAGCGTAAGAACACCGGGGAGCTGTTTTTT
12	TRBV5-1	few	TRBJ2-7	TRBD1	CASSWTGVEQYF	TGCGCCAGCAGCTGGACAGGGGTCGAGCAGTACTTC
19	TRBV6-1	NA	TRBJ2-1	TRBD2	CASSEGGLAGASLYNEQFF	TGTGCCAGCAGTGAGGGGGGACTAGCGGGGGCCTCCCTTTACAATGAGCAGTTCTTC
15	TRBV5-1	NA	TRBJ2-5	NA	CASSLFQSLQETQYF	TGCGCCAGCAGCTTGTTCCAGAGTCTACAAGAGACCCAGTACTTC
14	TRBV30	NA	TRBJ1-1	NA	CAWRIGGGFPEAFF	TGTGCCTGGAGGATAGGGGGGGGTTTCCCTGAAGCTTTCTTT
15	TRBV28	NA	TRBJ1-5	NA	CASSLSGDPGRPQHF	TGTGCCAGCAGTTTATCCGGGGATCCCGGGAGGCCCCAGCATTTT
12	TRBV9	NA	TRBJ1-2	NA	CASSVDNYGYTF	TGTGCCAGCAGCGTAGATAACTATGGCTACACCTTC
14	TRBV29-1	once	TRBJ1-2	NA	CSVESEMGARGYTF	TGCAGCGTTGAATCGGAGATGGGGGCGCGGGGCTACACCTTC
16	TRBV2	NA	TRBJ1-6	NA	CASSSTPGSYNSPLHF	TGTGCCAGCAGTTCCACCCCAGGGTCCTATAATTCACCCCTCCACTTT
14	TRBV30	NA	TRBJ1-6	TRBD1	CACVGTGGNSPLHF	TGTGCCTGTGTGGGGACAGGGGGAAATTCACCCCTCCACTTT
15	TRBV19	NA	TRBJ2-2	NA	CASSRTDLNTGELFF	TGTGCCAGTAGTCGGACGGACCTAAACACCGGGGAGCTGTTTTTT
12	TRBV7-9	NA	TRBJ2-3	NA	CASSLARDTQYF	TGTGCCAGCAGCTTAGCGCGAGATACGCAGTATTTT
14	TRBV28	NA	TRBJ1-1	NA	CASSLSWGRDEAFF	TGTGCCAGCAGTTTATCATGGGGGAGAGATGAAGCTTTCTTT
14	TRBV7-2	once	TRBJ2-3	NA	CASSLEGVVDTQYF	TGTGCCAGCAGCTTGGAGGGAGTAGTAGATACGCAGTATTTT
13	TRBV5-6	NA	TRBJ2-3	NA	CASSLDRTDTQYF	TGTGCCAGCAGCTTGGACCGCACAGATACGCAGTATTTT
14	TRBV19	NA	TRBJ2-5	NA	CASSIPGQKETQYF	TGTGCCAGTAGTATCCCTGGACAGAAAGAGACCCAGTACTTC
13	TRBV10-1	NA	TRBJ2-7	NA	CASSESTRNEQYF	TGCGCCAGCAGTGAGTCGACCCGCAACGAGCAGTACTTC
15	TRBV2	NA	TRBJ1-6	NA	CASSERQLYNSPLHF	TGTGCCAGCAGTGAACGACAGCTATATAATTCACCCCTCCACTTT
15	TRBV2	NA	TRBJ2-2	NA	CASSPPPRGTGELFF	TGTGCCAGCAGCCCCCCCCCTCGAGGCACCGGGGAGCTGTTTTTT
15	TRBV14	NA	TRBJ1-3	NA	CASSQRLVSGNTIYF	TGTGCCAGCAGCCAACGACTCGTCTCTGGAAACACCATATATTTT
17	TRBV7-8	NA	TRBJ2-7	NA	CASSSPNGQIKAYEQYF	TGTGCCAGCAGCTCGCCAAACGGACAGATTAAGGCCTACGAGCAGTACTTC
16	TRBV5-6	NA	TRBJ1-3	NA	CASSSGGPSSGNTIYF	TGTGCCAGCAGTTCGGGGGGCCCGAGCTCTGGAAACACCATATATTTT
13	TRBV5-1	NA	TRBJ1-1	NA	CASSLEQNTEAFF	TGCGCCAGCAGCTTGGAACAGAACACTGAAGCTTTCTTT
16	TRBV29-1	NA	TRBJ2-3	TRBD2	CSVAAGGRFSTDTQYF	TGCAGCGTTGCCGCGGGGGGACGATTTAGCACAGATACGCAGTATTTT
13	TRBV4-1	NA	TRBJ1-5	NA	CASSPGVGQPQHF	TGCGCCAGCAGCCCAGGGGTAGGACAGCCCCAGCATTTT